A single sample gave rise to the 24 T cell receptor beta chains below, sequenced in a study of blood T cells in healthy people across ages. A second PCR of about 6 to 11 cycles used a sample-barcoded 5' primer and a J-beta primer mix. Each CDR3 protein is one row after TCRdb ran MiXCR on the 5' RACE reads. The sample comprises fewer than 2,000,000 distinct CDR3 sequences, roughly 30% of which are singletons, and about 11% rests with the top ten. The sample was blood. These receptors were obtained from a woman younger than 45 in good health.

This chain joins TRBV5-1 and TRBJ2-5; D may be TRBD2 (6 bases). The CDR3 contains 15 residues. Germline V gene data show CDR1 as SGHRS and CDR2 as YFSETQ. Trimming pared 4 bases from V and 4 bases from J, leaving 17 bases between. Written as DNA, the CDR3 is TGCGCCAGCAGCGCGGGACCGCTGCGGGGAGAGACCCAGTACTTC. It encodes CASSAGPLRGETQYF. The full variable domain, completed using reference TRBV5-1 and TRBJ2-5, is KAGVTQTPRYLIKTRGQQVTLSCSPISGHRSVSWYQQTPGQGLQFLFEYFSETQRNKGNFPGRFSGRQFSNSRSEMNVSTLELGDSALYLCASSAGPLRGETQYFGPGTRLLVL.

J is TRBJ2-1 and V is TRBV20-1, with D maybe TRBD2 (6 bases). Trimming cost V 0 bases and J 8 bases, with 17 bases left between them. The CDR3 is 15 residues long. The germline CDR1 and CDR2 sequences are DFQATT and SNEGSKA (reference sequence). The CDR3 nucleotides are TGCAGTGCTAGAGATCCGGACCCCGGGGGTTATGAGCAGTTCTTC. The encoded protein is CSARDPDPGGYEQFF.

The gene calls are TRBV18 and TRBJ2-5; 13 bases align to TRBD2. The J call is in doubt because the DNA end fits TRBJ2-7 better. Germline V gene data show CDR1 as KGHSH and CDR2 as LQKENI. This CDR3 spans 17 amino acids. As DNA, the CDR3 is TGTGCCAGCTCAAACGGTGGGACTAGCGGGATTCCGTACGAGCAGTACTTC. Translated, it gives CASSNGGTSGIPYEQYF.

Ten or more counts support this clonotype. The V gene is TRBV29-1, the J gene TRBJ2-7; D possibly corresponds to TRBD1 (6 bases). Germline V CDR1 and CDR2: SQVTM, ANQGSEA. The CDR3 is 11 residues long. The germline V and J ends were trimmed by 7 bases and 4 bases, with 11 bases remaining between them. CDR3 DNA: TGCAGCGAAAATCAGGGGTACGAGCAGTACTTC. Its protein is CSENQGYEQYF.

This clonotype was picked up many times. The chain recombines TRBV4-1 with TRBJ2-7; D might be TRBD1 (5 bases). V was clipped by 5 bases and J by 0 bases, with 11 bases between them. CDR1 is MGHRA, CDR2 YSYEKL, per germline. CDR3 size: 14 residues. The CDR3 nucleotides read TGCGCCAGCAGCGCGACTGACAGCTCCTACGAGCAGTACTTC. Protein: CASSATDSSYEQYF.

The gene calls are TRBV12-3 or TRBV12-4 and TRBJ1-1; D unclear. The V and J ends lost 4 bases and 5 bases respectively, with 11 bases between them. The CDR3 contains 13 residues. The DNA of the CDR3 is TGTGCCAGCAGTTCTAAGGGAACGACTGAAGCTTTCTTT. It yields the protein CASSSKGTTEAFF.

This clonotype was counted a few times. The chain combines TRBV30 with TRBJ2-1, with a tentative D call TRBD1 (5 bases). The V end lost 4 bases, the J end lost 5 bases, and 21 bases lay between the germline ends. CDR1 and CDR2 (germline): GTSNPN, SVGIG (reference sequence). This CDR3 spans 16 amino acids. CDR3 sequence reads: CAWNPVGAELDNEQFF. The CDR3 DNA sequence: TGTGCCTGGAATCCGGTTGGGGCAGAGTTGGACAATGAGCAGTTCTTC. Combining the CDR3 with reference TRBV30 and TRBJ2-1 gives the whole variable domain SQTIHQWPATLVQPVGSPLSLECTVEGTSNPNLYWYRQAAGRGLQLLFYSVGIGQISSEVPQNLSASRPQDRQFILSSKKLLLSDSGFYLCAWNPVGAELDNEQFFGPGTRLTVL.

The CDR3, as DNA: TGCGCCAGCAGCGGGACGACCTACGAGCAGTACTTC. This sequence encodes CASSGTTYEQYF. The V gene is TRBV5-1, the J gene TRBJ2-7; D may match TRBD1 or TRBD2 (5 bases each). Germline V gene sequence: CDR1 SGHRS, CDR2 YFSETQ. The CDR3 totals 12 residues. Trimming took off 4 bases at V and 2 bases at J, with 7 bases between the two ends.

CDR3 protein: CATQRLRVSPPGSEQYF. CDR3 bases: TGTGCCACCCAGAGACTACGTGTTAGTCCACCGGGGAGCGAGCAGTACTTC. The rearrangement joins TRBV7-6 to TRBJ2-7; D possibly corresponds to TRBD2 (5 bases). The CDR3 covers 17 residues. The ends were cut back, 10 bases at V and 6 bases at J, with 31 bases in the middle. Per the germline V gene, CDR1 is SGHVS and CDR2 is FNYEAQ.

V gene TRBV27 combines with J gene TRBJ2-5; D is unresolved. The V end lost 5 bases, the J end lost 5 bases, and 12 bases lay between the germline ends. In germline, CDR1 is MNHEY, CDR2 SMNVEV (reference sequence). The CDR3 sequence is 13 residues long. CDR3 sequence (DNA): TGTGCCAGCAGTCCCGTTTTGGGGGAGACCCAGTACTTC. It codes for CASSPVLGETQYF.

This clonotype was observed a single time. This may come from a read error, since a much larger clone is one base off. The rearrangement joins TRBV5-6 to TRBJ2-7; a weak D match, TRBD1 (6 bases). The CDR3 totals 13 residues. V lost 6 bases and J 4 bases, leaving 14 bases between the germline ends. Germline V lookup: CDR1 SGHDT, CDR2 YYEEEE. CDR3 loop: CASNWGQNYEQYF. The CDR3 coding sequence is TGTGCCAGCAACTGGGGACAAAATTACGAGCAGTACTTC.

Of note for this clonotype: A much bigger clone sits one base away, suggesting this may be a read error. The genes are TRBV10-2 and TRBJ2-2, with no clear D. The germline gives CDR1 WSHSY, CDR2 SAAADI. There are 11 residues in the CDR3. CDR3 amino acids: CAGSHTGELFF. The DNA for the CDR3 is TGCGCCGGCAGCCACACCGGGGAGCTGTTTTTT.

The chain couples TRBV6-2 or TRBV6-3 to TRBJ2-1; 11 bases map to TRBD2. This CDR3 has 16 amino acids. Germline-derived CDR1 and CDR2 are MNHEY and SVGEGT. J lost 3 bases, V lost 5 bases, and 6 bases had no gene match. CDR3 DNA: TGTGCCAGCAGTACGGGACTAGCGGAAATCTACAATGAGCAGTTCTTC. It codes for CASSTGLAEIYNEQFF.

This clonotype was counted between two and nine times. This chain connects TRBV27 to TRBJ1-1; maybe TRBD1 (6 bases). Looked up from germline, CDR1 is MNHEY and CDR2 is SMNVEV (reference sequence). Trimming took off 6 bases at V and 3 bases at J, with 14 bases between the two ends. The CDR3 sequence is 14 residues long. CDR3 DNA sequence: TGTGCCAGCAGCTTAGGGGGGTTGTACACTGAAGCTTTCTTT. Translation gives CASSLGGLYTEAFF.

The J gene is TRBJ2-1, the V gene TRBV10-3; TRBD2 agrees at 9 bases. From germline, CDR1 is ENHRY and CDR2 SYGVKD. CDR3 length equals 15 residues. J lost 9 bases, V lost 4 bases, and 10 bases had no gene match. CDR3 DNA sequence: TGTGCCATCAGTGGATCAGCGGGGGGTAAGGTTGAGCAGTTCTTC. Amino acid sequence: CAISGSAGGKVEQFF.

The rearrangement joins TRBV20-1 to TRBJ1-1; no clear D. Trimming shortened V by 1 base and J by 3 bases, and 15 bases separated the two germline ends. The germline V gene has CDR1 DFQATT and CDR2 SNEGSKA (reference sequence). CDR3 length equals 15 residues. This CDR3 reads CSARVEPGYYTEAFF. For the CDR3, the DNA is TGCAGTGCTAGAGTTGAACCCGGGTATTACACTGAAGCTTTCTTT.

This clonotype turned up a few times. This chain uses TRBV6-1 with TRBJ2-5, with D possibly matching TRBD2 (6 bases). Trimming shortened V by 3 bases and J by 7 bases, and 18 bases separated the two germline ends. The length of the CDR3 is 15 residues. The V gene's germline CDR1 is MNHNS and CDR2 SASEGT. Here the CDR3 DNA reads TGTGCCAGCAGTGAGGGGTGGGACTCTGGCGTGACCCAGTACTTC. This sequence encodes CASSEGWDSGVTQYF.

The V gene is TRBV6-1, the J gene TRBJ1-5; D gene ambiguous. The CDR3 runs to 14 residues. V dropped 2 bases and J dropped 3 bases, with 8 bases sitting between them. CDR1 is MNHNS, CDR2 SASEGT, per germline. CDR3 protein: CASSESGVNQPQHF. The CDR3 nucleotides are TGTGCCAGCAGTGAATCCGGGGTCAATCAGCCCCAGCATTTT.

This clonotype was found a few times. The V and J genes are TRBV9 and TRBJ2-2; D ambiguous. The CDR3 totals 14 residues. Germline V gives CDR1 SGDLS, CDR2 YYNGEE. V was shortened by 0 bases and J by 7 bases, with 10 bases between the two germline ends. The CDR3 protein is CASSVVELGGELFF. CDR3 nucleotides: TGTGCCAGCAGCGTAGTCGAGTTAGGCGGGGAGCTGTTTTTT.

J is TRBJ2-7 and V is TRBV10-3, with a tentative D call TRBD1 (6 bases). This CDR3 is 15 amino acids long. Trimming took 2 bases from V and 5 from J, leaving 16 bases between them. Germline loops: CDR1 ENHRY, CDR2 SYGVKD. The CDR3 sequence is CAISEASQGADEQYF. The CDR3 bases are TGTGCCATCAGTGAGGCATCACAGGGTGCTGACGAGCAGTACTTC.

The CDR3 loop reads CASSRSFTTDTQYF. In nucleotides, the CDR3 is TGTGCCAGCAGTCGAAGCTTTACCACAGATACGCAGTATTTT. The V gene is TRBV6-5, the J gene TRBJ2-3; D ambiguous. Trimming stripped 5 bases from V and 2 bases from J, with 11 bases between. The V gene's germline CDR1 is MNHEY and CDR2 SVGAGI. The CDR3 loop spans 14 amino acids.

This chain links TRBV10-1 with TRBJ2-5; 8 bases match TRBD1. Germline-derived CDR1 and CDR2 are WNHNN and SYGVQD (reference sequence). V lost 2 bases, J lost 5 bases, and 7 bases stayed unmatched. The CDR3 has 15 residues. In DNA form, the CDR3 reads TGCGCCAGCAGTGAGCTACAGGGGGGAGCTGAGACCCAGTACTTC. Protein product: CASSELQGGAETQYF.

Of note for this clonotype: This may stem from a read error, because a much larger clone lies one nucleotide away. The genes are TRBV29-1 and TRBJ2-1; D is perhaps TRBD1 (6 bases). CDR1 is SQVTM and CDR2 is ANQGSEA in the germline V gene. CDR3 length: 16 amino acids. The CDR3 DNA is TGCAGCGTTGAAGTGATACACCGGGACACTAATAATGAGCGGTTCTTC. It codes for CSVEVIHRDTNNERFF.

V is TRBV7-9 and J is TRBJ2-7; TRBD2 might be the D (6 bases). The assigned J gene may be wrong: the sequence end matches TRBJ2-5 better. There are 13 residues in the CDR3. Per germline, CDR1 SEHNR and CDR2 FQNEAQ (reference sequence). The CDR3 nucleotides are TGTGCCAGCCGGAGGGACGGATGGGAGACCCAGTACTTC. Its protein product is CASRRDGWETQYF.